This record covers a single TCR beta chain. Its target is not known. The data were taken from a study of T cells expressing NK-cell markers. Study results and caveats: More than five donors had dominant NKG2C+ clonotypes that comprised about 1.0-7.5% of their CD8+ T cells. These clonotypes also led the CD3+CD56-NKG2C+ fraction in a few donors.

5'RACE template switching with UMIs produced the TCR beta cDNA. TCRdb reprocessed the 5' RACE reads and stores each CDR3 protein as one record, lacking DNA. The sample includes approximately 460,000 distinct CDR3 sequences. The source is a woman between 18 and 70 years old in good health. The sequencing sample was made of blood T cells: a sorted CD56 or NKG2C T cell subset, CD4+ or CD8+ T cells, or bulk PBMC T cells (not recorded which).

CDR3 in amino acids: CSAEDRTDTQYF. The V gene is TRBV20-1, the J gene TRBJ2-3. Germline CDR1 is DFQATT and CDR2 is SNEGSKA (reference sequence). The CDR3 covers 12 residues.